One sample yielded the 21 T cell receptor beta chains listed below, sequenced in a study of breast tumors, draining lymph nodes, adjacent tissues. Each CDR3 protein gets one entry after TCRdb re-called the multiplex PCR reads with MiXCR. Of under 25,000 distinct CDR3 sequences in the sample, about 60% are singletons; the top ten hold approximately 14%. Sequencing input: breast tumor tissue. The receptors stem from a female donor with breast cancer. Some clones in this sample may be carry-over from other donors' samples.

This clonotype occurred many times. Being one base from a much bigger clone, this may be a read error. CDR3 protein: CASSFLQARGPGETQYF. CDR3 DNA sequence: TGTGCCAGCAGCTTTCTTCAAGCTAGGGGGCCAGGAGAGACCCAGTACTTC. The gene calls are TRBV5-5 and TRBJ2-5; 7 bases line up with TRBD1. After removal of 2 bases from V and 4 bases from J, the junction contained 14 bases not matched to a gene. From germline, CDR1 is SGHKS and CDR2 YYEKEE (reference sequence). The CDR3 loop spans 17 amino acids.

This clonotype was seen repeatedly, ten times or more. The gene calls are TRBV27 and TRBJ2-3, with 8 nucleotides matching TRBD2. V was clipped by 3 bases and J by 4 bases; unmatched bases: 6. Germline CDR1 is MNHEY and CDR2 is SMNVEV (reference sequence). The CDR3 is 15 residues long. Written as DNA, the CDR3 is TGTGCCAGCAGTTTCCAAGGACTAGCTGCAGATACGCAGTATTTT. It is translated as CASSFQGLAADTQYF.

This clonotype was detected many times. CDR3 nucleotides: TGCAGTGCTAGTCGCTATCAGACAGGGCGATACATGAACACTGAAGCTTTCTTT. Amino acids: CSASRYQTGRYMNTEAFF. The rearrangement links TRBV20-1 to TRBJ1-1, with 7 bases identical to TRBD1. CDR3 size: 18 residues. CDR1 and CDR2 (germline): DFQATT, SNEGSKA (reference sequence). V lost 3 bases and J lost 0; bases outside the gene matches: 16.

This rearrangement joins TRBV12-3 or TRBV12-4 to TRBJ2-2; 8 positions match TRBD2. The CDR3 sequence is 18 residues long. The V segment lost 1 base and the J segment 2 bases; nucleotides outside the gene matches: 9. Here the CDR3 DNA reads TGTGCCAGCAGTTTAGAGTCATTAGCGGGACGTAACACCGGGGAGCTGTTTTTT. This codes for CASSLESLAGRNTGELFF.

The chain employs TRBV7-9 and TRBJ1-4; D possibly corresponds to TRBD1 (6 bases). Germline CDR1 SEHNR, CDR2 FQNEAQ (reference sequence). The CDR3 has 17 residues. Trimming cost V 3 bases and J 8 bases, with 22 bases left between them. The CDR3 spells CASSFETGPNEGEKLFF. The CDR3 bases are TGTGCCAGCAGCTTCGAGACAGGCCCCAACGAAGGAGAAAAACTGTTTTTT.

This clonotype has a handful of counts. The rearrangement uses TRBV6-1 and TRBJ2-1, with 7 bases matching TRBD2. This CDR3 spans 15 amino acids. V gave up 5 bases and J gave up 5 bases; unmatched junction bases: 9. Germline CDR1 is MNHNS and CDR2 is SASEGT. CDR3 DNA: TGTGCCAGCAGTCAAATTAGCGGGTCCAACAATGAGCAGTTCTTC. This codes for CASSQISGSNNEQFF.

V and J are TRBV10-3 and TRBJ2-7; TRBD2 matches at 14 bases. The CDR3 loop spans 17 amino acids. V dropped 0 bases and J dropped 5; count of bases not matched to a gene: 6. Germline V lookup: CDR1 ENHRY, CDR2 SYGVKD. CDR3 residues: CAISESKGLAGGNEQYF. CDR3 nucleotides: TGTGCCATCAGTGAGTCGAAAGGACTAGCGGGAGGTAACGAGCAGTACTTC.

CDR3 in amino acids: CASSLYGPNTEAFF. CDR3 nucleotides: TGTGCCAGCAGTTTATACGGGCCGAACACTGAAGCTTTCTTT. The chain employs TRBV27 and TRBJ1-1; no reliable D call. This CDR3 spans 14 amino acids. V was trimmed by 1 base and J by 1 base, leaving 7 bases between them. The germline V gene has CDR1 MNHEY and CDR2 SMNVEV (reference sequence).

This clonotype was observed at least ten times. Mismatch with germline at one junction end may stem from a read error. This rearrangement joins TRBV6-6 to TRBJ2-5, with 10 bases lining up with TRBD2. The CDR3 spans 16 residues. CDR1 is MNHNY and CDR2 is SVGAGI in the germline V gene (reference sequence). CDR3 nucleotides: TGTGCCAGCAGTCACTCTAGCGGGAGAAACGTCGAGACCCAGTACTTC. Protein sequence: CASSHSSGRNVETQYF.

This clonotype was counted at least ten times. The chain has TRBV19 and TRBJ2-7; D may correspond to TRBD1 or TRBD2 (6 bases each). V lost 3 bases and J lost 2, with 11 bases in between. Germline V gives CDR1 LNHDA, CDR2 SQIVND (reference sequence). This CDR3 has 14 residues. This chain's CDR3 is CASSIDRTTYEQYF. CDR3 DNA sequence: TGTGCCAGTAGTATTGACAGGACTACCTACGAGCAGTACTTC.

The chain is built from TRBV2 and TRBJ2-7; maybe TRBD1 (5 bases). The germline gives CDR1 SNHLY, CDR2 FYNNEI. There are 14 residues in the CDR3. V lost 7 bases, J lost 3 bases, and 16 bases lay in between. In DNA, the CDR3 is TGTGCCAGCAATCTGCAGGGATTGGTCTACGAGCAGTACTTC. Amino acids: CASNLQGLVYEQYF.

The V gene is TRBV2, the J gene TRBJ1-2, with D unclear. V dropped 7 bases and J dropped 5 bases, with 8 bases sitting between them. CDR3 size: 11 residues. Germline V gene sequence: CDR1 SNHLY, CDR2 FYNNEI. The CDR3 DNA reads TGTGCCAGCACAGACTGGTATGGCTACACCTTC. It codes for CASTDWYGYTF.

By its share, this clonotype is medium-sized. The V call is TRBV15, the J call TRBJ1-3, with a weak D call TRBD1 (5 bases). V lost 5 bases, J lost 0 bases, and 14 bases lay in between. There are 16 residues in the CDR3. Germline lookup yields CDR1 LNHNV and CDR2 YYDKDF (reference sequence). Written as DNA, the CDR3 is TGTGCCACCAGCGCGCGAGGGGTCAACTCTGGAAACACCATATATTTT. It encodes CATSARGVNSGNTIYF.

This clonotype occurred many times. Germline and junction disagree at one end, which may indicate a read error. The V call is TRBV6-6, the J call TRBJ2-7, with 11 nucleotides matching TRBD2. The CDR3 spans 15 residues. Germline CDR1 reads MNHNY; CDR2 reads SVGAGI (reference sequence). Here the CDR3 reads CASSHSRLAGLEQYF. CDR3 in DNA: TGTGCCAGCAGTCACTCTAGACTAGCGGGGCTCGAGCAGTACTTC.

This clonotype was counted ten times or more. The chain is built from TRBV5-4 and TRBJ2-5; D perhaps matches TRBD1 (5 bases). CDR1 and CDR2 from the germline V gene are SGHNT and YYREEE (reference sequence). Trimming took 2 bases from V and 1 from J, leaving 9 bases between them. The length of the CDR3 is 14 residues. The CDR3 region has the DNA TGTGCCAGCAGCTTCAGGGATACCCAAGAGACCCAGTACTTC. It encodes CASSFRDTQETQYF.

This clonotype appeared once. The chain joins TRBV20-1 to TRBJ2-7; no reliable D call. The germline V gene has CDR1 DFQATT and CDR2 SNEGSKA (reference sequence). Trimming pared 6 bases from V and 2 bases from J, leaving 5 bases between. The CDR3 loop spans 10 amino acids. DNA for the CDR3: TGCAGTGCCTGGGCCTACGAGCAGTACTTC. This sequence encodes CSAWAYEQYF.

Judged by abundance, this clonotype is medium-sized. The chain recombines TRBV7-8 with TRBJ2-2; D is unresolved. CDR1 SGHVS and CDR2 FQNEAQ come from the germline V gene. V was shortened by 1 base and J by 7 bases, with 7 bases between the two germline ends. The CDR3 spans 13 residues. The DNA for the CDR3 is TGTGCCAGCAGCTTAGTGGGGTTCGGGGAGCTGTTTTTT. Amino acid sequence: CASSLVGFGELFF.

This rearrangement joins TRBV20-1 to TRBJ2-7; D may be TRBD2 (6 bases). Germline V gene sequence: CDR1 DFQATT, CDR2 SNEGSKA (reference sequence). V lost 6 bases and J lost 2, with 17 bases in between. This CDR3 is 14 amino acids long. The CDR3 is CSAVSGSDAYEQYF. The CDR3 DNA reads as TGCAGTGCAGTATCCGGGAGCGACGCCTACGAGCAGTACTTC.

This clonotype has just a few counts. The chain combines TRBV28 with TRBJ2-1, with 8 bases matching TRBD2. Looked up from germline, CDR1 is MDHEN and CDR2 is SYDVKM. The CDR3 is made up of 17 amino acids. With 5 bases clipped from V and 10 bases from J, the junction kept 19 bases outside the gene matches. The CDR3 is CASSPPPGLVPFGEQFF. DNA for the CDR3: TGTGCCAGCAGTCCGCCTCCGGGACTAGTCCCTTTCGGAGAGCAGTTCTTC.

For this clonotype: The junction shows a germline mismatch at one end, possibly a read error. The rearrangement links TRBV7-7 to TRBJ2-5, with 9 bases that match TRBD1. The CDR3 runs to 15 residues. Per germline, CDR1 SSHAT and CDR2 FNYEAQ (reference sequence). The CDR3 coding sequence is TGTGCTAGCAGCTTAGACCAGACAGGGGGAGAGACCCAGTACTTC. Amino acid sequence: CASSLDQTGGETQYF.

This clonotype is medium-sized within its sample. The rearrangement joins TRBV2 to TRBJ2-1, with 8 bases fitting TRBD1. V was clipped by 6 bases and J by 4 bases; unmatched bases: 11. CDR3 size: 16 residues. Per the germline V gene, CDR1 is SNHLY and CDR2 is FYNNEI. This chain's CDR3 is CASSLGQGLGYNEQFF. The CDR3 DNA sequence: TGTGCCAGCAGCCTCGGACAGGGACTGGGATACAATGAGCAGTTCTTC.